Given below is one T cell receptor (beta chain) in context. Its antigen remains unknown. Germline V CDR1 and CDR2: MNHEY, SVGAGI. J gave up 5 bases and V 4 bases, and 10 bases lay outside the gene matches. The CDR3 totals 16 residues. These data originate in a study of cytomegalovirus exposure and HLA in healthy donors. Findings of the study overall: Donor immune exposure was known only as CMV serostatus.

PCR amplification relied on 60 Vbeta primers (plus 13 Jbeta primers). Repertoires were generated with immunoSEQ multiplex PCR, while TCRdb's copy carries only in-frame clones and drops some. The table includes approximately 120,000 clones, less than 85% detected once. The sequenced sample consisted of PBMCs. This chain connects TRBV6-5 to TRBJ2-3; 9 bases map to TRBD2. The sequence was collected from a female donor in good health and CMV-seronegative. The CDR3 nucleotides read TGTGCCAGCAGTTTGTTTGCGGGAGGGCCGGTAGATACGCAGTATTTT. Translated, it gives CASSLFAGGPVDTQYF.